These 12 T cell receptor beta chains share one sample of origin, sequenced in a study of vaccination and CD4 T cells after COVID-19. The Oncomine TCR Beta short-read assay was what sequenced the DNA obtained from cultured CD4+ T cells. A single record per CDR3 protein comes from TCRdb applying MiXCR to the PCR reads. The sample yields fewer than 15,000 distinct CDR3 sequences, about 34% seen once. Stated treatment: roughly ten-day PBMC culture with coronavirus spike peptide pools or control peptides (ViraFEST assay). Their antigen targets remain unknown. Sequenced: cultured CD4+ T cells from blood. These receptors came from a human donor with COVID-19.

This CDR3 is CASSLTSGGKTGELFF. CDR3 in DNA: TGTGCCAGCAGCCTCACTAGCGGGGGGAAAACCGGGGAGCTGTTTTTT. The V call is TRBV9, the J call TRBJ2-2; 12 positions match TRBD2. The CDR3 contains 16 residues. V lost 4 bases, J lost 5 bases, and 6 bases stayed unmatched. The germline CDR1 and CDR2 sequences are SGDLS and YYNGEE.

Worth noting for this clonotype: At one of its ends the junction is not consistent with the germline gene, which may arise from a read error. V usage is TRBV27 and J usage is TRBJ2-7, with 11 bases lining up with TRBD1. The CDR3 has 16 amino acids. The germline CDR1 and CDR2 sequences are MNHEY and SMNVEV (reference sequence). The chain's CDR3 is CTSSSRTGQGVAEQYF. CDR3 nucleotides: TGTACCAGCAGTTCCCGAACGGGACAGGGGGTAGCCGAGCAGTACTTC.

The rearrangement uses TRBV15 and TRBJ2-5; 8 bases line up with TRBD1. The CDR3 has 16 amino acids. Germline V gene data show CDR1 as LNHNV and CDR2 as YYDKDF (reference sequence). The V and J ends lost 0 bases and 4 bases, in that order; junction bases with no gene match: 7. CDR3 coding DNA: TGTGCCACCAGCAGAGATCTGAGTGGACAGGGAGAGACCCAGTACTTC. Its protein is CATSRDLSGQGETQYF.

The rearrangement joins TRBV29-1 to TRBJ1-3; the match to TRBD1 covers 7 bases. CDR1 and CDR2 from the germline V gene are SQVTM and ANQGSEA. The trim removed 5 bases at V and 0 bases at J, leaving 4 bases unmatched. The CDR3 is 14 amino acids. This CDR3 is CSVSQGVSGNTIYF. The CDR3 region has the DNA TGCAGCGTTTCGCAGGGGGTCTCTGGAAACACCATATATTTT.

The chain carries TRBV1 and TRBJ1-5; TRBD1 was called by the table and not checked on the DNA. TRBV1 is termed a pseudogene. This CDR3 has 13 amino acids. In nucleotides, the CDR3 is TGCACCAGCAATCTGACAGGGCCACAGCCCCAGCATTTT. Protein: CTSNLTGPQPQHF.

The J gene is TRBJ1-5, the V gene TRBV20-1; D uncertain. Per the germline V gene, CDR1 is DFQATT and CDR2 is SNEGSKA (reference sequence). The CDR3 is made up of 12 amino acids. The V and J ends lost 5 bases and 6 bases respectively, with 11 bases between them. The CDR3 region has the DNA TGCAGTGCTCCTCGACCAAGTCAGCCCCAGCATTTT. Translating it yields CSAPRPSQPQHF.

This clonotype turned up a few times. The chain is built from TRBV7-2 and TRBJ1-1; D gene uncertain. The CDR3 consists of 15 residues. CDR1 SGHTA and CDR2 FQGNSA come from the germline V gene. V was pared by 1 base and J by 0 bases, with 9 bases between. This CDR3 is CASSLGGRVNTEAFF. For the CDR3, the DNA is TGTGCCAGCAGCTTAGGGGGTCGAGTGAACACTGAAGCTTTCTTT.

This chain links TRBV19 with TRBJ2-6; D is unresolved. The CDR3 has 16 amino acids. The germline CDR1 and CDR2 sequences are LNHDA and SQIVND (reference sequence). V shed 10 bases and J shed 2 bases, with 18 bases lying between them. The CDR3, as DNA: TGTGCCACGCGAAGGACGGCAATTACTGGGGCCAACGTCCTGACTTTC. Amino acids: CATRRTAITGANVLTF. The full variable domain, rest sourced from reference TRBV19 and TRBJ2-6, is DGGITQSPKYLFRKEGQNVTLSCEQNLNHDAMYWYRQDPGQGLRLIYYSQIVNDFQKGDIAEGYSVSREKKESFPLTVTSAQKNPTAFYLCATRRTAITGANVLTFGAGSRLTVL.

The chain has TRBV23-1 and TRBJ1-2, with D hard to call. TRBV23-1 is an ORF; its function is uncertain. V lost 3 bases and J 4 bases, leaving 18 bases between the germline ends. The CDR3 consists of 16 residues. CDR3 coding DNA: TGCGCCAGCAGTCACCAGGTGCGGGAGAAAGGCTATGGCTACACCTTC. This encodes CASSHQVREKGYGYTF.

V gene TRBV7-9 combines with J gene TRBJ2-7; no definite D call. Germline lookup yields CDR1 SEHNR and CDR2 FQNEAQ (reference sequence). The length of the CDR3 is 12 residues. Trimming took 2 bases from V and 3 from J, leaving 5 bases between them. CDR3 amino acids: CASSLQNYEQYF. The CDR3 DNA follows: TGTGCCAGCAGCTTACAGAACTACGAGCAGTACTTC. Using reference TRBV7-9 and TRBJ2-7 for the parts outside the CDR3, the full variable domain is DTGVSQNPRHKITKRGQNVTFRCDPISEHNRLYWYRQTLGQGPEFLTYFQNEAQLEKSRLLSDRFSAERPKGSFSTLEIQRTEQGDSAMYLCASSLQNYEQYFGPGTRLTVT.

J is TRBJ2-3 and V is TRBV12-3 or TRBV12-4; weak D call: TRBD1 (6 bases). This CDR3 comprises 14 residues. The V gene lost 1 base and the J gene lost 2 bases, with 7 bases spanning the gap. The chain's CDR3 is CASSLDRDTDTQYF. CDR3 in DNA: TGTGCCAGCAGTTTAGACAGGGACACAGATACGCAGTATTTT.

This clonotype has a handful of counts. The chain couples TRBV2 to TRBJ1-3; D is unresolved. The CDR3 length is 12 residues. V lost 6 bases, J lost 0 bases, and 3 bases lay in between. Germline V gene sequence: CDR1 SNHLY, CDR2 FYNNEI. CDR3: CASRDSGNTIYF. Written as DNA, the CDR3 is TGTGCCAGCAGGGACTCTGGAAACACCATATATTTT.